These 32 T cell receptor beta chains were sequenced from one sample in a study of cytomegalovirus exposure and HLA in healthy donors. Researchers ran the PCR with 60 Vbeta and 13 Jbeta primers. Profiled with immunoSEQ multiplex PCR; TCRdb holds only in-frame clones, not every one. The sample lists about 130,000 clones; roughly 80% were seen once. Sequencing was carried out using PBMCs. Receptors were obtained from an older woman in good health and CMV-seronegative.

The chain couples TRBV7-8 to TRBJ2-1, with 12 bases identical to TRBD1. Unmatched junction bases numbered 9, after V lost 5 bases and J lost 7 bases. Germline V gene lookup returns CDR1 SGHVS and CDR2 FQNEAQ. The CDR3 totals 16 residues. The CDR3 DNA reads TGTGCCAGCAGCCCACGGGGACAGGGGGCGCCGAATGAGCAGTTCTTC. As protein: CASSPRGQGAPNEQFF.

This clone was counted once. This chain links TRBV19 with TRBJ1-6; 7 nucleotides agree with TRBD1. CDR1 and CDR2 from the germline V gene are LNHDA and SQIVND (reference sequence). The ends lost 3 bases at V and 5 bases at J; junction bases unmatched: 4. The CDR3 is 15 amino acids. This CDR3 reads CASSIDRVDNSPLHF. DNA for the CDR3: TGTGCCAGTAGTATCGACAGGGTTGATAATTCACCCCTCCACTTT.

The chain carries TRBV4-1 and TRBJ2-7; a weak D match, TRBD2 (5 bases). This CDR3 contains 14 residues. CDR1 is MGHRA and CDR2 is YSYEKL in the germline V gene. V was cut by 3 bases and J by 6 bases, with 15 bases left in between. As DNA, the CDR3 is TGCGCCAGCAGCCACCGGGGTTTCGGGGTCGAGCAGTACTTC. Translation gives CASSHRGFGVEQYF.

The rearrangement joins TRBV5-6 to TRBJ2-1; TRBD2 agrees at 11 bases. Per the germline V gene, CDR1 is SGHDT and CDR2 is YYEEEE. Germline trimming cut 6 bases from V and 0 bases from J; bases unmatched to any gene: 5. CDR3 length: 16 amino acids. This CDR3 reads CASNRLAGLSYNEQFF. The CDR3 coding sequence is TGTGCCAGCAACAGACTAGCGGGGCTCTCCTACAATGAGCAGTTCTTC.

The chain links TRBV2 to TRBJ2-2; tentatively, D is TRBD2 (5 bases). The CDR3 runs 14 residues. CDR1 SNHLY and CDR2 FYNNEI come from the germline V gene. The V end lost 7 bases, the J end lost 1 base, and 10 bases lay between the germline ends. CDR3 loop: CASNGRVNTGELFF. CDR3 nucleotide sequence: TGTGCCAGCAATGGGCGGGTGAACACCGGGGAGCTGTTTTTT.

The chain carries TRBV4-1 and TRBJ1-1; D possibly corresponds to TRBD1 (6 bases). Per the germline V gene, CDR1 is MGHRA and CDR2 is YSYEKL. The germline V and J ends were trimmed by 2 bases and 5 bases, with 30 bases remaining between them. The CDR3 has 20 residues. Written as DNA, the CDR3 is TGCGCCAGCAGCCAAAGAGGGATCCACCTGGGCTTTAGTACAGGGACTGAAGCTTTCTTT. Translated: CASSQRGIHLGFSTGTEAFF.

This chain links TRBV7-2 with TRBJ1-5, with a weak D call TRBD1 (5 bases). V was clipped by 5 bases and J by 5 bases, with 25 bases between them. CDR1 and CDR2 (germline): SGHTA, FQGNSA. This CDR3 is 18 amino acids long. CDR3: CASSHRLGPGPLDQPQHF. The CDR3 DNA follows: TGTGCCAGCAGCCATAGACTAGGACCGGGACCTCTTGATCAGCCCCAGCATTTT.

The CDR3 DNA sequence: TGCAGCGCCATACAGGGGAACACTGAAGCTTTCTTT. This translates into CSAIQGNTEAFF. V usage is TRBV29-1 and J usage is TRBJ1-1; perhaps TRBD1 as D (6 bases). The CDR3 spans 12 residues. The germline V and J ends were trimmed by 7 bases and 1 base, with 10 bases remaining between them. Per germline, CDR1 SQVTM and CDR2 ANQGSEA.

V gene TRBV28 combines with J gene TRBJ1-3; 9 bases align to TRBD1. Germline CDR1 and CDR2: MDHEN and SYDVKM. The length of the CDR3 is 14 residues. Trimming at V came to 4 bases and at J to 9 bases, leaving 7 bases not matched to a gene. The CDR3 DNA reads TGTGCCAGCAGTTCCCCGGGACAGGGCGCCACCATATATTTT. It translates to CASSSPGQGATIYF.

The rearrangement joins TRBV28 to TRBJ1-1; D call uncertain. Germline V CDR1 and CDR2: MDHEN, SYDVKM. The CDR3 loop spans 13 amino acids. V was cut by 0 bases and J by 7 bases, with 9 bases left in between. The CDR3 nucleotides read TGTGCCAGCAGTTTATGGATAGGCGGTGAAGCTTTCTTT. Protein sequence: CASSLWIGGEAFF.

This clone appeared a few times. The V call is TRBV6-1, the J call TRBJ1-5, with no clear D. Germline CDR1 and CDR2: MNHNS and SASEGT. The CDR3 spans 13 residues. Trimming left V 4 bases short and J 5 bases short, with 9 bases between. CDR3 coding DNA: TGTGCCAGCAGTGGTGAGGAGTATCAGCCCCAGCATTTT. This encodes CASSGEEYQPQHF.

This rearrangement joins TRBV18 to TRBJ2-1; TRBD2 might be the D (7 bases). This CDR3 is 14 amino acids long. Trimming pared 4 bases from V and 5 bases from J, leaving 12 bases between. The germline V gene has CDR1 KGHSH and CDR2 LQKENI. CDR3 coding DNA: TGTGCCAGCTCACAGGCGGGGGCCAACAATGAGCAGTTCTTC. Translation: CASSQAGANNEQFF.

J is TRBJ2-5 and V is TRBV2; D unclear. Trimming took off 6 bases at V and 0 bases at J, with 2 bases between the two ends. The CDR3 is 11 amino acids. CDR1 is SNHLY, CDR2 FYNNEI, per germline. The CDR3: CASSYQETQYF. The CDR3 DNA is TGTGCCAGCAGCTACCAAGAGACCCAGTACTTC. The entire variable domain, with the rest obtained from reference TRBV2 and TRBJ2-5, is as follows: EPEVTQTPSHQVTQMGQEVILRCVPISNHLYFYWYRQILGQKVEFLVSFYNNEISEKSEIFDDQFSVERPDGSNFTLKIRSTKLEDSAMYFCASSYQETQYFGPGTRLLVL.

This clone was counted a single time. CDR3 in DNA: TGTGCCAGCAGTGAGTTAATGGGACTAGCGCTAGATACGCAGTATTTT. Amino acids: CASSELMGLALDTQYF. This chain links TRBV6-1 with TRBJ2-3; 10 bases line up with TRBD2. The trim removed 3 bases at V and 5 bases at J, leaving 8 bases unmatched. The CDR3 is made up of 16 amino acids. Germline V lookup: CDR1 MNHNS, CDR2 SASEGT.

The rearrangement joins TRBV18 to TRBJ2-1; D gene ambiguous. Trimming removed 6 bases at V and 1 base at J, with 7 bases between. The CDR3 length is 13 residues. In germline, CDR1 is KGHSH, CDR2 LQKENI. The CDR3 sequence is CASSSVSYNEQFF. The CDR3, as DNA: TGTGCCAGCTCCTCAGTTTCCTACAATGAGCAGTTCTTC.

The chain joins TRBV19 to TRBJ2-1; 12 bases fit TRBD1. The germline V gene has CDR1 LNHDA and CDR2 SQIVND (reference sequence). Unmatched junction bases numbered 10, after V lost 4 bases and J lost 0 bases. CDR3 length equals 19 residues. This CDR3 reads CASSKPGTGGSSSYNEQFF. CDR3 in DNA: TGTGCCAGTAGTAAACCCGGGACAGGGGGCTCGAGCTCCTACAATGAGCAGTTCTTC.

The V call is TRBV19, the J call TRBJ2-2; D is uncertain. CDR1 and CDR2 from the germline V gene are LNHDA and SQIVND (reference sequence). V dropped 7 bases and J dropped 2 bases, with 5 bases sitting between them. This CDR3 spans 12 amino acids. The CDR3 DNA reads TGTGCCAGTATAAAAAACACCGGGGAGCTGTTTTTT. Its translation: CASIKNTGELFF.

The J gene is TRBJ2-4, the V gene TRBV7-8; TRBD2 matches 15 bases. The CDR3 extends over 16 amino acids. CDR1 and CDR2 from the germline V gene are SGHVS and FQNEAQ. Unmatched junction bases numbered 5, after V lost 5 bases and J lost 6 bases. This chain's CDR3 is CASSLRTSGRGNIQYF. The CDR3 DNA sequence: TGTGCCAGCAGCCTCCGGACTAGCGGGAGGGGAAACATTCAGTACTTC.

The DNA of the CDR3 is TGTGCCAGCTCACGGGACAGGGGGCTTTACGAGCAGTACTTC. This translates into CASSRDRGLYEQYF. The rearrangement joins TRBV18 to TRBJ2-7, with 12 bases fitting TRBD1. This CDR3 region has 14 residues. V shed 4 bases, J shed 4 bases, and the junction held 2 bases outside the gene matches. The V gene's germline CDR1 is KGHSH and CDR2 LQKENI. The full variable domain, rest sourced from reference TRBV18 and TRBJ2-7, is NAGVMQNPRHLVRRRGQEARLRCSPMKGHSHVYWYRQLPEEGLKFMVYLQKENIIDESGMPKERFSAEFPKEGPSILRIQQVVRGDSAAYFCASSRDRGLYEQYFGPGTRLTVT.

This chain links TRBV5-4 with TRBJ2-6, with 9 nucleotides matching TRBD1. V gave up 5 bases and J gave up 4 bases; unmatched junction bases: 4. This CDR3 contains 15 residues. CDR1 and CDR2 (germline): SGHNT, YYREEE (reference sequence). This chain's CDR3 is CASSLQGAGANVLTF. CDR3 in DNA: TGTGCCAGCAGTTTACAGGGGGCCGGGGCCAACGTCCTGACTTTC.

The V call is TRBV4-2, the J call TRBJ2-5; the match to TRBD1 covers 7 bases. Germline assignment: CDR1 LGHNA and CDR2 YNFKEQ. The CDR3 totals 14 residues. V shed 3 bases and J 4 bases; nucleotides not matched to a gene: 5. CDR3 sequence: CASSHSGGRETQYF. The CDR3 DNA is TGTGCCAGCAGCCACTCAGGGGGTCGAGAGACCCAGTACTTC.

The V gene is TRBV28, the J gene TRBJ1-2; possible D gene TRBD1, 6 bases. CDR1 and CDR2 (germline): MDHEN, SYDVKM. Trimming took 3 bases from V and 5 from J, leaving 13 bases between them. The CDR3 consists of 14 residues. CDR3 region: CASSFTRQGYGYTF. CDR3 DNA: TGTGCCAGCAGTTTTACCAGGCAGGGGTATGGCTACACCTTC.

The chain joins TRBV5-1 to TRBJ1-5, with TRBD1 identical over 7 bases. Germline CDR1 and CDR2: SGHRS and YFSETQ. With V trimmed by 2 bases and J by 4 bases, 6 bases remained unmatched. This CDR3 comprises 15 residues. DNA of the CDR3: TGCGCCAGCAGCTTTTGGACAGGCCCAAATCAGCCCCAGCATTTT. Residues: CASSFWTGPNQPQHF.

This clone was counted between two and nine times. This sequence joins TRBV30 and TRBJ2-1, with TRBD2 matching 8 bases. Per germline, CDR1 GTSNPN and CDR2 SVGIG (reference sequence). Trimming cost V 0 bases and J 8 bases; bases outside gene matches: 12. The CDR3 consists of 16 residues. CDR3: CAWSVGSGGAMDEQFF. CDR3 DNA: TGTGCCTGGAGTGTGGGGTCGGGGGGGGCCATGGATGAGCAGTTCTTC. Based on the CDR3 plus reference TRBV30 and TRBJ2-1, the full variable domain is SQTIHQWPATLVQPVGSPLSLECTVEGTSNPNLYWYRQAAGRGLQLLFYSVGIGQISSEVPQNLSASRPQDRQFILSSKKLLLSDSGFYLCAWSVGSGGAMDEQFFGPGTRLTVL.

The chain has TRBV2 and TRBJ1-5; D might be TRBD1 (5 bases). Germline CDR1 is SNHLY and CDR2 is FYNNEI. V dropped 6 bases and J dropped 7 bases, with 19 bases sitting between them. The length of the CDR3 is 15 residues. CDR3 sequence: CASSVMGGVGQPQHF. CDR3 nucleotides: TGTGCCAGCAGCGTGATGGGGGGTGTTGGACAGCCCCAGCATTTT. Full variable domain (remainder filled in from reference TRBV2 and TRBJ1-5): EPEVTQTPSHQVTQMGQEVILRCVPISNHLYFYWYRQILGQKVEFLVSFYNNEISEKSEIFDDQFSVERPDGSNFTLKIRSTKLEDSAMYFCASSVMGGVGQPQHFGDGTRLSIL.

The chain recombines TRBV9 with TRBJ2-2; a possible D gene is TRBD1 (6 bases). The V gene lost 7 bases and the J gene lost 1 base, with 14 bases spanning the gap. In germline, CDR1 is SGDLS, CDR2 YYNGEE. The CDR3 contains 15 residues. The CDR3 DNA reads TGTGCCAGCGCCCCAGGGGAGCTGAACACCGGGGAGCTGTTTTTT. This codes for CASAPGELNTGELFF.

CDR3: CSALLADQFF. In nucleotides, the CDR3 is TGCAGTGCCCTTCTAGCCGATCAGTTCTTC. The chain links TRBV20-1 to TRBJ2-1, with D possibly being TRBD2 (5 bases). CDR1 and CDR2 (germline): DFQATT, SNEGSKA (reference sequence). CDR3 length: 10 amino acids. V was shortened by 6 bases and J by 13 bases, with 13 bases between the two germline ends.

In DNA, the CDR3 is TGTGCCAGCGCCCGAACTACAGGGGGCGATTATGGCTACACCTTC. Translation gives CASARTTGGDYGYTF. The gene calls are TRBV19 and TRBJ1-2; 9 bases are a match to TRBD1. Losses at the gene ends were 9 bases for V and 5 bases for J; bases not matched to a gene: 13. There are 15 residues in the CDR3. Germline CDR1 is LNHDA and CDR2 is SQIVND (reference sequence).

The chain joins TRBV11-2 to TRBJ2-7; possible D gene TRBD2, 6 bases. V lost 5 bases and J 6 bases, leaving 23 bases between the germline ends. CDR1 is SGHAT, CDR2 FQNNGV, per germline. The CDR3 extends over 16 amino acids. In DNA form, the CDR3 reads TGTGCCAGCAGCCTCACGGGCGGGACGGGAATACTCGAGCAGTACTTC. This gives the protein CASSLTGGTGILEQYF.

This sequence joins TRBV4-1 and TRBJ1-1; D perhaps matches TRBD1 (6 bases). Germline V gene sequence: CDR1 MGHRA, CDR2 YSYEKL. This CDR3 has 17 residues. Between the trimmed V and J ends, which lost 0 bases and 0 bases, there was a span of 14 bases. CDR3 sequence reads: CASSQELAGEMNTEAFF. The CDR3 bases are TGCGCCAGCAGCCAAGAGTTGGCAGGGGAGATGAACACTGAAGCTTTCTTT.

The chain uses TRBV4-1 and TRBJ1-1; 9 bases line up with TRBD1. This CDR3 is 18 amino acids long. The germline gives CDR1 MGHRA, CDR2 YSYEKL. V was clipped by 3 bases and J by 1 base; unmatched bases: 12. The CDR3 loop reads CASSHPLPTGGKNTEAFF. CDR3 sequence (DNA): TGCGCCAGCAGCCATCCCCTCCCGACAGGGGGAAAGAACACTGAAGCTTTCTTT.

The CDR3 spells CASSAQGMGGEKLFF. DNA for the CDR3: TGCGCCAGCAGCGCCCAGGGCATGGGAGGTGAAAAACTGTTTTTT. The V and J genes are TRBV5-1 and TRBJ1-4, with a possible D match to TRBD1 (5 bases). Germline values: CDR1 SGHRS, CDR2 YFSETQ. The V end lost 4 bases, the J end lost 7 bases, and 17 bases lay between the germline ends. The CDR3 length is 15 residues.